The clone carrying this TCR beta chain was picked up many times. What it binds is not known. Unique molecular identifiers were present on cDNA, and template switching added a universal primer site. MiXCR, applied by TCRdb to the 5' RACE reads, yields one record per CDR3 protein. The data show approximately 260,000 distinct CDR3 sequences, with around an eighth seen just once and around 9% held by the top ten. Healthy Caucasian donors formed the entire cohort. This entry comes from a study of identical twins. Study-wide results and caveats: Beta out-of-frame twin sharing showed a weaker excess.

Per the germline V gene, CDR1 is WSHSY and CDR2 is SAAADI. The CDR3 spans 13 residues. V was clipped by 5 bases and J by 4 bases, with 11 bases between them. The receptor was derived from a woman aged 18 to 35 in good health. The chain uses TRBV10-2 and TRBJ2-5; D unclear. Material: memory (CD45RO+) T cells sorted from blood. The CDR3 region has the DNA TGCGCCAGCAGTCCCCAGATCGGAGAGACCCAGTACTTC. Amino acids: CASSPQIGETQYF.